This T cell receptor (beta chain) was recorded in a study of blood T cell repertoires in COVID-19. Across the whole study: There were acute and convalescent COVID-19 samples, and they came from the United States, Italy and Spain. T cells, B-cell-depleted T cells, or PBMCs supplied cDNA or gDNA.

TCRdb keeps only in-frame clones here, not all; method: immunoSEQ multiplex PCR. This table holds about 400,000 clones, about nine tenths found once. CDR3 length: 14 amino acids. V was clipped by 1 base and J by 1 base; unmatched bases: 0. The V gene's germline CDR1 is LNHDA and CDR2 SQIVND (reference sequence). Of note for this clone: The sample carries other DNA sequences with the same CDR3.

The source of this sequence is a young woman who had recovered from COVID-19. The chain recombines TRBV19 with TRBJ1-1; 7 positions match TRBD1. The sequenced sample consisted of PBMCs or T cells enriched from blood (not recorded which). This CDR3 is CASSIGQGNTEAFF. For the CDR3, the DNA is TGTGCCAGTAGTATAGGACAGGGGAACACTGAAGCTTTCTTT.